This TCR beta chain was captured by sequencing in a study of cytotoxic CD8 clonotypes in ibrutinib-treated CLL. As for the study in general: Among the patients, about a dozen presented as relapsed/refractory and roughly 14 as treatment-naive; 17 showed unmutated IGHV.

With sequencing, the targeted depth ranged from 1 in 200,000 to 1 in 1 million T cells. Using immunoSEQ multiplex PCR, the repertoire was profiled, and TCRdb retains in-frame clones only, with some absent. Seen here are 300,000 to 350,000 clones, 80% observed once, and the top ten hold approximately 7%. CDR3 size: 15 residues. Unmatched junction bases numbered 11, after V lost 8 bases and J lost 5 bases. The germline gives CDR1 MGHDK, CDR2 SYGVNS. The chain carries TRBV25-1 and TRBJ2-5, with 10 bases lining up with TRBD2. This receptor was obtained from a human donor with chronic lymphocytic leukemia. The specimen comprised PBMCs, sampled before ibrutinib treatment. The DNA for the CDR3 is TGTGCCAGCTCAGTTTCTAGCGGGAGCGGGGAGACCCAGTACTTC. It encodes CASSVSSGSGETQYF.